This T cell receptor (beta chain) was obtained from a study of blood T cells in healthy people across ages. Broader study findings: Greater diversity and more naive CD4+ cells were seen in long-lived donors than in aged donors.

Sample-barcoded 5' priming and a J-beta primer mix drove a second PCR of roughly 7 to 11 cycles. MiXCR, run by TCRdb on the 5' RACE reads, gives a single entry per CDR3 protein. The repertoire holds 700,000 to 800,000 distinct CDR3 sequences, with roughly two fifths as singletons. Note on this clonotype: Its antigen is still unknown.

This CDR3 comprises 12 residues. Germline-derived CDR1 and CDR2 are MNHEY and SVGAGI. V lost 6 bases and J 14 bases, leaving 18 bases between the germline ends. Sequencing was performed on blood. The chain carries TRBV6-5 and TRBJ2-3, with TRBD1 as a possible D gene (5 bases). The receptor comes from a woman in her fifties or sixties in good health. The CDR3 sequence: CASSLAQGGPYF. As DNA, the CDR3 is TGTGCCAGCAGCCTCGCCCAGGGCGGACCGTATTTT.